The clone carrying this TCR beta chain was found a few times. Individual cDNA molecules in this library carried unique molecular identifiers. MiXCR, applied by TCRdb to the RACE reads, yields one record per CDR3 protein. The sample records around 360,000 distinct CDR3 sequences, around 6% being singletons. Regarding time point: patch test 2, 6 weeks after DPC sensitization. Regarding treatment: therapeutic diphenylcyclopropenone sensitization with weekly scalp DPC. The germline V gene has CDR1 MNHEY and CDR2 SMNVEV (reference sequence). Trimming removed 8 bases at V and 4 bases at J, with 10 bases between. CDR3 size: 12 residues. The data were obtained in a study of human T cells and chemical hapten exposure.

The TCR comes from a woman aged 18-29 years with alopecia areata. Some clones in this sample may be carry-over from other donors' samples. The chain recombines TRBV27 with TRBJ2-3; D gene uncertain. Sample: whole blood, taken in connection with sensitization to the hapten diphenylcyclopropenone (DPC). The CDR3 protein is CASGRVADTQYF. CDR3 in DNA: TGTGCCAGCGGTAGGGTCGCAGATACGCAGTATTTT.